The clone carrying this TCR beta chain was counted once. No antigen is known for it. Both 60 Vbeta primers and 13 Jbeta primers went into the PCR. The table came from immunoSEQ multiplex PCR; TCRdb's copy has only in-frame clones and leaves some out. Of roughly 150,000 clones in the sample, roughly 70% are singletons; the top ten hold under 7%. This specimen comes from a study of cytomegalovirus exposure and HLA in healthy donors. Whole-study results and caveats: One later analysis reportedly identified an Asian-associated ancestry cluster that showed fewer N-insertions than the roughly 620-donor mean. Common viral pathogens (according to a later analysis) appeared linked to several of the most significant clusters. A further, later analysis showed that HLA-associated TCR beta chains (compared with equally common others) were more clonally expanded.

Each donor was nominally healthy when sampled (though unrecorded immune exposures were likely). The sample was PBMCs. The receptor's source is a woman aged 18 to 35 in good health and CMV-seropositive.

The CDR3: CASSYAQIYNSPLHF. The CDR3 DNA sequence: TGTGCCAGCAGTTACGCACAGATATATAATTCACCCCTCCACTTT. The chain carries TRBV6-6 and TRBJ1-6; D unresolved. The V end was cut by 2 bases, the J end by 4 bases, with 9 bases between. CDR3 length: 15 amino acids. Germline V gene data show CDR1 as MNHNY and CDR2 as SVGAGI (reference sequence).